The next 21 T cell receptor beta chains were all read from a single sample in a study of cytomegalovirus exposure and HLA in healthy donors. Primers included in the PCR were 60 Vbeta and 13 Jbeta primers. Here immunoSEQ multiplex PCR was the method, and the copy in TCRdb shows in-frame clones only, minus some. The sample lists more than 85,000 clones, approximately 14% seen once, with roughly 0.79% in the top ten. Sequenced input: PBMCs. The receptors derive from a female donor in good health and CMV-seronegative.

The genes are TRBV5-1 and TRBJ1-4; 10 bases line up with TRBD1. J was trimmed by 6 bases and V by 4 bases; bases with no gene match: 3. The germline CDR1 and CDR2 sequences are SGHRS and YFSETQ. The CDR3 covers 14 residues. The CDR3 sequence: CASSRQGADEKLFF. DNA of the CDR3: TGCGCCAGCAGCCGACAGGGGGCCGATGAAAAACTGTTTTTT.

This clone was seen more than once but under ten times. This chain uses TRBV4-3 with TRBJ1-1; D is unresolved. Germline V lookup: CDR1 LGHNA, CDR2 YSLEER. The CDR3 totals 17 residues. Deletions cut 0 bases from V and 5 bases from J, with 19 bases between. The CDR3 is CASSQDLESRSWTEAFF. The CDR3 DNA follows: TGCGCCAGCAGCCAAGATCTGGAGAGCAGATCGTGGACTGAAGCTTTCTTT.

CDR3 amino acids: CASSFGVTNEKLFF. CDR3 in DNA: TGCGCCAGCAGCTTCGGGGTCACTAATGAAAAACTGTTTTTT. The V call is TRBV5-1, the J call TRBJ1-4; D call uncertain. Deletions cut 2 bases from V and 2 bases from J, with 7 bases between. The CDR3 sequence is 14 residues long. Germline lookup yields CDR1 SGHRS and CDR2 YFSETQ.

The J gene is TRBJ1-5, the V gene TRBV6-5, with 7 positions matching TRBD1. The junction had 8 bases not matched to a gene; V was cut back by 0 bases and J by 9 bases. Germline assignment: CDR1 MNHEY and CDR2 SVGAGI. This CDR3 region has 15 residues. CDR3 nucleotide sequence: TGTGCCAGCAGTTACTCTTCAGGGCCAGGGGGGCCCCAGCATTTT. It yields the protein CASSYSSGPGGPQHF.

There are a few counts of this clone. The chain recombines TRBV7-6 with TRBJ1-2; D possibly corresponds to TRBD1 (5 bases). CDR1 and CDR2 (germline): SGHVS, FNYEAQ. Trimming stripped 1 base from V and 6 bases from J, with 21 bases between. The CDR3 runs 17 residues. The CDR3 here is CASSLVPEYPAGDGYTF. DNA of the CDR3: TGTGCCAGCAGCTTAGTGCCTGAGTATCCGGCGGGGGATGGCTACACCTTC.

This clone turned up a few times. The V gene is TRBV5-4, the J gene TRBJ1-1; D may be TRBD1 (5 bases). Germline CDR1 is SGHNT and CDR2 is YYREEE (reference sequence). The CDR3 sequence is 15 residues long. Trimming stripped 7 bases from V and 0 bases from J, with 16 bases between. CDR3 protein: CASGTRGGMNTEAFF. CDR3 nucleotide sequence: TGTGCCAGCGGAACAAGGGGAGGAATGAACACTGAAGCTTTCTTT.

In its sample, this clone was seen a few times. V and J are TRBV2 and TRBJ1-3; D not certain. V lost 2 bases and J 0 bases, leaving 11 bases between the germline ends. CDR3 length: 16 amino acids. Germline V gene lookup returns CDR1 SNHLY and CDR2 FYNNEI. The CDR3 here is CASSERTGFSGNTIYF. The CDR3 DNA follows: TGTGCCAGCAGTGAAAGGACGGGATTCTCTGGAAACACCATATATTTT.

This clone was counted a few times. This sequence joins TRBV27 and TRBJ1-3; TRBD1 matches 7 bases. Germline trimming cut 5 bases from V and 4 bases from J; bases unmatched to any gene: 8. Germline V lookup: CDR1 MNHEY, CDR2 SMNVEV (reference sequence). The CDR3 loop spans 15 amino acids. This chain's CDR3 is CASSTRQGGGNTIYF. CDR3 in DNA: TGTGCCAGCAGTACCCGACAGGGAGGAGGAAACACCATATATTTT.

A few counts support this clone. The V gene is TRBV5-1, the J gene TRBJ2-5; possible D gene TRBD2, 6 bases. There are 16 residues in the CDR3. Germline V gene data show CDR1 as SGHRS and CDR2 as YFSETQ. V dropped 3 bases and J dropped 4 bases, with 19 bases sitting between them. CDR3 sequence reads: CASSSPTSYWLETQYF. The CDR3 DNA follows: TGCGCCAGCAGCTCACCGACTAGTTACTGGCTAGAGACCCAGTACTTC.

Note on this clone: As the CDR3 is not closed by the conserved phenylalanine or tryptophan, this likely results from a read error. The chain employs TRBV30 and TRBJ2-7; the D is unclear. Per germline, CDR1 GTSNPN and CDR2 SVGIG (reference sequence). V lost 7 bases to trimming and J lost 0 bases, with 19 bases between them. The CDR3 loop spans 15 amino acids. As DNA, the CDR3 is TGTGCCTCGACTTATCGGGTCTCCAGCTCCTACGAGCAGTACTCC. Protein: CASTYRVSSSYEQYS.

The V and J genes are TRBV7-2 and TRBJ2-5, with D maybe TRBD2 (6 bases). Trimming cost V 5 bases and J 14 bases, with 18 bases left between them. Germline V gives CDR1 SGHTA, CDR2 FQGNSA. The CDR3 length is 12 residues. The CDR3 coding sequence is TGTGCCAGCAGCCCACCGAACGGGACTCCTTACTTC. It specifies CASSPPNGTPYF. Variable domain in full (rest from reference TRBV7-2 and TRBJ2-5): GAGVSQSPSNKVTEKGKDVELRCDPISGHTALYWYRQSLGQGLEFLIYFQGNSAPDKSGLPSDRFSAERTGGSVSTLTIQRTQQEDSAVYLCASSPPNGTPYFGPGTRLLVL.

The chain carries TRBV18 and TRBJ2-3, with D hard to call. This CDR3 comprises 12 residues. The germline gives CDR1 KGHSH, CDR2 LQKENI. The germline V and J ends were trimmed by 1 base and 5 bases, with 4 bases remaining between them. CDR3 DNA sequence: TGTGCCAGCTCACCACGAGAAGATACGCAGTATTTT. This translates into CASSPREDTQYF.

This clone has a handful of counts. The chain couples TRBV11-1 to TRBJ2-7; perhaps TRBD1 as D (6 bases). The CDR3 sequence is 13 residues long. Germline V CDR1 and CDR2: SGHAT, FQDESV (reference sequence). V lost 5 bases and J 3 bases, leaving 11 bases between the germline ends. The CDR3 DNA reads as TGTGCCAGCAGCCACGACAGGAGCTACGAGCAGTACTTC. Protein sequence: CASSHDRSYEQYF.

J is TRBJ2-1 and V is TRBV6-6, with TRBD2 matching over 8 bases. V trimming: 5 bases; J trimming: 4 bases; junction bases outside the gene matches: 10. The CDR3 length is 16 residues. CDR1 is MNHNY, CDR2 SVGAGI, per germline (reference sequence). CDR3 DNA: TGTGCCAGCAGTCCCTTAGCGGGATTGAGTTACAATGAGCAGTTCTTC. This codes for CASSPLAGLSYNEQFF.

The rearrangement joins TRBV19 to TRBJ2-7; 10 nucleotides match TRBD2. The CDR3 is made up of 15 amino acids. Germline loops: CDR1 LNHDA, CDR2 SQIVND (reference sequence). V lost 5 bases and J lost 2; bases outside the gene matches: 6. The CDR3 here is CASSSRTSGTYEQYF. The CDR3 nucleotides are TGTGCCAGTAGTTCAAGGACTAGCGGAACCTACGAGCAGTACTTC.

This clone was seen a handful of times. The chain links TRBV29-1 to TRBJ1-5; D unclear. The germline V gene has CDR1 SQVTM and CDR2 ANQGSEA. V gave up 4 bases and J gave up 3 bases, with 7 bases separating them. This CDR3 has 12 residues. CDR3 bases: TGCAGCGTTGGCGACAACAATCAGCCCCAGCATTTT. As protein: CSVGDNNQPQHF.

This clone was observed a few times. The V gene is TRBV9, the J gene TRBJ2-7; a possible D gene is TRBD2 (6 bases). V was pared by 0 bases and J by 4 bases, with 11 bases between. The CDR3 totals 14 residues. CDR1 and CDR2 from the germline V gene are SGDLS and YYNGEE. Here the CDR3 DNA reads TGTGCCAGCAGCGTAGGGCTAGCGCTGTACGAGCAGTACTTC. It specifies CASSVGLALYEQYF.

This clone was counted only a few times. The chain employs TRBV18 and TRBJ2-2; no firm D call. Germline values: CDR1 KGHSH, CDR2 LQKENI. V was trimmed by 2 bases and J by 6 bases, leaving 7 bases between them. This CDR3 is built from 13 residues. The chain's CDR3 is CASSPIGSGELFF. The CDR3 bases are TGTGCCAGCTCACCAATTGGCTCCGGGGAGCTGTTTTTT.

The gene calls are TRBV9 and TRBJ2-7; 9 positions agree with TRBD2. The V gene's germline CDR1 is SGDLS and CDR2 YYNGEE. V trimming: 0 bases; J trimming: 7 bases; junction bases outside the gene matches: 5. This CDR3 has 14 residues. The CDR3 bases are TGTGCCAGCAGCGTAGGAGGAACTAGCGGGGAGCAGTACTTC. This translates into CASSVGGTSGEQYF.

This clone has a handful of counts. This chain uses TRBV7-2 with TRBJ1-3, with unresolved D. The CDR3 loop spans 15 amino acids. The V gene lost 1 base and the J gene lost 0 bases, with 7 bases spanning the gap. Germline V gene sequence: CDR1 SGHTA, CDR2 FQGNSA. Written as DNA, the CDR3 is TGTGCCAGCAGCTTAGAGCCAAGCTCTGGAAACACCATATATTTT. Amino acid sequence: CASSLEPSSGNTIYF.

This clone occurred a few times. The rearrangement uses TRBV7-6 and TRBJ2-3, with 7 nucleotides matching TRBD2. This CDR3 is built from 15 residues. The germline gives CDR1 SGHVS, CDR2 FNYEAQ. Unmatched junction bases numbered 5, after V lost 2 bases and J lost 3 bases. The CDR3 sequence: CASSLWEGRTDTQYF. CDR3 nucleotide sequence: TGTGCCAGCAGCTTATGGGAGGGCCGGACAGATACGCAGTATTTT.